The present T cell receptor beta chain was sequenced within a study of blood T cell repertoires in COVID-19 (dated by TCRdb to 2019 to 2021). A note on the overall study: The collaborator samples originated in the United States, Italy and Spain and spanned the acute and convalescent phases of COVID-19. The dataset comprised deeply sampled blood TCRbeta repertoires from subjects exposed to, actively infected with, or recovered from COVID-19. Sample metadata almost always included a de-identified subject ID, COVID-19 status, age in years and sex. Samples came from the ongoing ImmuneRACE study (first 160 participants) plus 1,254 subjects from 6 global collaborators. The material from the prospective study consisted of cDNA or gDNA derived from T cells, B-cell-depleted T cells, or PBMCs. Where available, HLA class I and class II types were obtained from metadata supplied by the sample provider rather than from assay-based typing. The repertoires were made available in a free public database intended to serve as a resource for research on the immune response to SARS-CoV-2. Broader findings and caveats from the paper: How much clinical and demographic metadata was included differed by source and by participant, and the metadata was provided uncurated.

TCRbeta CDR3 regions were amplified from genomic DNA by means of the immunoSEQ Assay, a bias-controlled multiplex PCR. Regarding the original processing steps: Nucleated cell counts per sample were estimated from amplification of reference gene primers within the assay. To quantify the absolute abundance of each unique TCRbeta CDR3 rearrangement, sequence reads were collapsed and filtered. For each sample, productive Simpson clonality was calculated by taking the square root of Simpson's diversity index across productive rearrangements. The table was pulled from immuneACCESS by TCRdb, which kept in-frame rearrangements only. Such tables lose some clones; where checked, under half of the loss comes from unresolved V genes, and the rest has no known cause. V and J calls and clone size are copied from that table; D and trimming were computed from the DNA. Across this sample there are 250,000 to 300,000 clones, with 88% seen only once. In total, the top ten clones hold 6.9% of the sample.

Relative to germline, V is 4 bases shorter and J is 1 base shorter, with 9 bases between their ends. Including cysteine and phenylalanine, the CDR3 has 14 amino acids. The retained sequence is limited to the CDR3, 42 bases, with the frame set at the first base. Per the germline V gene, KGHDR is the CDR1 and SFDVKD is the CDR2. A second Seattle source provided samples from volunteer blood donors who had recovered from COVID-19. Each collaborating institution followed its own protocols to collect whole blood in K2EDTA tubes. For TCRbeta analysis, collaborators shipped samples as frozen whole blood, isolated PBMCs, or DNA extracted from either of those sample types. As for this clone: No antigen is known for it. One base away there is no much larger clone; base qualities are not given.

This sequence originates from a woman aged 25 to 39 who had recovered from COVID-19. Sequencing was performed on peripheral blood. The chain couples TRBV24-1 to TRBJ2-5; a weak D assignment points to TRBD2 (6 bases agree). The CDR3 here reads CATSEPGLQETQYF. The DNA reads as follows: TGTGCCACCAGTGAGCCGGGACTCCAAGAGACCCAGTACTTC.